The T cell receptor (beta chain) under discussion was sequenced for a study of blood T cells in healthy people across ages. Points from the study as a whole: Whereas aged donors had fewer naive CD4+ cells, long-lived donors had more of them and higher diversity.

A J-beta primer mix and a sample-barcoded 5' primer were used in a second PCR of about 7 to 12 cycles. A minimum of 2.5 million CDR3-containing paired-end reads was obtained for each sample. One entry per CDR3 protein, called by TCRdb with MiXCR from the 5' RACE reads. The sample shows 1.5 million to 2 million distinct CDR3 sequences, 28% of them seen only once. This clonotype was counted a few times. Its matching antigen is unknown. The germline V and J ends were trimmed by 6 bases and 11 bases, with 31 bases remaining between them. Germline V lookup: CDR1 MNHEY, CDR2 SVGEGT. The CDR3 covers 17 residues.

Sample: blood. The chain is built from TRBV6-2 or TRBV6-3 and TRBJ2-5; D possibly corresponds to TRBD2 (7 bases). The sequence derives from a woman aged 30 to 39 in good health. The CDR3 nucleotides are TGTGCCAGCAGGGATCCGGGGGGCGTCTTGTATCTCCATGAGCAGTACTTC. This gives the protein CASRDPGGVLYLHEQYF.